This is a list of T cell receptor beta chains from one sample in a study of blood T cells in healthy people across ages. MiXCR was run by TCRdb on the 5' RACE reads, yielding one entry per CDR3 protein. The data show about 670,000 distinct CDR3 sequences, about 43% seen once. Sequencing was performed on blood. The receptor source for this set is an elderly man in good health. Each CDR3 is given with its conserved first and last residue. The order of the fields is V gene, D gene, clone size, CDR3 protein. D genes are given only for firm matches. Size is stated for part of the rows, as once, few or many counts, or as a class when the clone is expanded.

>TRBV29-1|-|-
CSVGAKGSEQFF
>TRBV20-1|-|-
CSAQTASQETQYF
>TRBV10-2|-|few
CASSERAPGSGSTDTQYF
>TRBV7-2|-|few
CASSLQGGQGITYEQYF
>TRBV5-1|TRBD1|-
CASSFRDRIYNEQFF
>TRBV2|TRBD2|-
CASRPTPGLGSVYEQYF
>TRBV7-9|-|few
CASSLLGGVWTEAFF
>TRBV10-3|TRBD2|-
CAISRLAGGTNEQFF
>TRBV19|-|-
CASNRDFKNTEAFF
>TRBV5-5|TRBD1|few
CASSLMDRGLQPQHF
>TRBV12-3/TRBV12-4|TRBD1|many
CASSVRQGNEQYF
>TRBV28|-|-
CASSYGFTDTQYF
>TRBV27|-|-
CASSTSGTYGSSEQYF
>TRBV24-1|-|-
CATSSRFGGGFNDEQFF
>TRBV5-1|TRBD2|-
CASSSVPGLAGGLYEQYF
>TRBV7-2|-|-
CASSLIQGPFTGELFF
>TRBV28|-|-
CASGKGPAYEQYF
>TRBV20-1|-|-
CSARDRVAYEQYF
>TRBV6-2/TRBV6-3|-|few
CASSYIGGVYNEQFF
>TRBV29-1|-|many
CSVEDPGARETQYF
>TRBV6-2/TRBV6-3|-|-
CASSTINTEAFF
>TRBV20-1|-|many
CSARVASLDFETQYF
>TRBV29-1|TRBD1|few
CSVGQRSSYNEQYF
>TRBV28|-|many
CAVQRVQETQYF
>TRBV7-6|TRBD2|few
CASSAVPYSAGGNLFEQYF
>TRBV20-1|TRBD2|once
CSARGWSGDVGEQFF
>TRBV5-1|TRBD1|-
CASSLGSPGGAVGNTIYF